Sequencing of this T cell receptor beta chain was carried out in a study of T cell responses to AZD1222 COVID-19 vaccine. Profiling relied on immunoSEQ multiplex PCR, and the TCRdb table lists in-frame clones only, not all of them. The table shows 150,000 to 200,000 clones, with 80% to 90% occurring only once. The CDR3 has 14 residues. V lost 4 bases, J lost 1 base, and 4 bases stayed unmatched. In germline, CDR1 is SGHRS, CDR2 YFSETQ. The rearrangement joins TRBV5-1 to TRBJ1-1; 7 bases line up with TRBD1. The material was peripheral blood, obtained on day 0 of AZD1222 vaccination. The sequence was obtained from an adult in good health. The CDR3 DNA sequence: TGCGCCAGCAGCCTCCGGGACAGGAACACTGAAGCTTTCTTT. Translated, it gives CASSLRDRNTEAFF.